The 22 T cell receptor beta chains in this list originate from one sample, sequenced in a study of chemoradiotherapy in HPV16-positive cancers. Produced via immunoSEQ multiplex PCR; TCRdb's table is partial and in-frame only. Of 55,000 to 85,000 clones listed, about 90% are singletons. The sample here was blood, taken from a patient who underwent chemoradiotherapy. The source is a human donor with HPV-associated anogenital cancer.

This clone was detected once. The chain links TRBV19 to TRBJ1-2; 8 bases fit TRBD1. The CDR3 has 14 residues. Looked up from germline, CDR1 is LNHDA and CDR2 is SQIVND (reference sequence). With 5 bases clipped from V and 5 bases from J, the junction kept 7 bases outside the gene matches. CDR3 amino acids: CASSSTGVRYGYTF. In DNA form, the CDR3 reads TGTGCCAGTAGTTCGACAGGGGTTCGGTATGGCTACACCTTC.

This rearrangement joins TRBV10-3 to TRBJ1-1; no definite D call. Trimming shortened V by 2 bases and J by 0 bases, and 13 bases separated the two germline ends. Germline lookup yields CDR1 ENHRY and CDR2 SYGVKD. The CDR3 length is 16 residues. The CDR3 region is CAISESAGFLNTEAFF. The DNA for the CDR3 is TGTGCCATCAGTGAGAGTGCAGGTTTTCTGAACACTGAAGCTTTCTTT.

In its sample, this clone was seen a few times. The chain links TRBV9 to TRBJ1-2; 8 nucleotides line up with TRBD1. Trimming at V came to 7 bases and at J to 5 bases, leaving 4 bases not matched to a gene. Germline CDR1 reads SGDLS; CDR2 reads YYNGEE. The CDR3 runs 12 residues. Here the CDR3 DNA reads TGTGCCAGCGGGGGACAGGCTTATGGCTACACCTTC. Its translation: CASGGQAYGYTF.

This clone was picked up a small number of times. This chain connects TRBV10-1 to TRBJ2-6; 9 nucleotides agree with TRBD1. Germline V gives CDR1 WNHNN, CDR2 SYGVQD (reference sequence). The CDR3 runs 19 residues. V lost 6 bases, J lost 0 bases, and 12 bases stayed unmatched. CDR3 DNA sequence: TGCGCCAGCAGCCCGGGACAGGGCTATACAAGCTCTGGGGCCAACGTCCTGACTTTC. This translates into CASSPGQGYTSSGANVLTF.

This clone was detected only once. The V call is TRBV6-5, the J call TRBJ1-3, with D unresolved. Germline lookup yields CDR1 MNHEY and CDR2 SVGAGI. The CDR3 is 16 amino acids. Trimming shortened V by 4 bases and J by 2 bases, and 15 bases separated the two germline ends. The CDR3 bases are TGTGCCAGCAGTTCCCCCGGACGTAGCACTGGAAACACCATATATTTT. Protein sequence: CASSSPGRSTGNTIYF.

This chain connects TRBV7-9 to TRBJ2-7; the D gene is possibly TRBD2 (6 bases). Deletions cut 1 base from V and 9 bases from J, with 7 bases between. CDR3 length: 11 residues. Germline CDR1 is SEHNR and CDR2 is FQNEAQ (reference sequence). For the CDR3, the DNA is TGTGCCAGCAGCTTAGGACTAGGGCAGTACTTC. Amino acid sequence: CASSLGLGQYF.

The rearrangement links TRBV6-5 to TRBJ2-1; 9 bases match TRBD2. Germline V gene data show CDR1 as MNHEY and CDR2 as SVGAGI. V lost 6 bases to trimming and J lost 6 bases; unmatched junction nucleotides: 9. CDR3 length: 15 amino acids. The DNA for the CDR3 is TGTGCCAGCAGCCCCCGGGGCGGGAGGGCCAATGAGCAGTTCTTC. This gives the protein CASSPRGGRANEQFF.

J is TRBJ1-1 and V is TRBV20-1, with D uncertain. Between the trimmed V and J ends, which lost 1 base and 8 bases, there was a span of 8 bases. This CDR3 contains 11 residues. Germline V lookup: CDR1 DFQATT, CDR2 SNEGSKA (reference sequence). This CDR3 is CSARVEREAFF. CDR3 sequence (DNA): TGCAGTGCTAGAGTTGAAAGGGAAGCTTTCTTT.

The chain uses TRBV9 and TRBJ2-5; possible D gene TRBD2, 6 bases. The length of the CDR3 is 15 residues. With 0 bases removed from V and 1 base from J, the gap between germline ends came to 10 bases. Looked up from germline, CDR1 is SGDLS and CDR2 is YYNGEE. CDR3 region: CASSVAPGVQETQYF. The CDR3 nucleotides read TGTGCCAGCAGCGTAGCCCCGGGGGTCCAAGAGACCCAGTACTTC.

In DNA, the CDR3 is TGTGCCAGCAGCACACGGACAGGGCGGGGCACCGGGGAGCTGTTTTTT. Residues: CASSTRTGRGTGELFF. The rearrangement joins TRBV13 to TRBJ2-2; 8 bases map to TRBD1. The CDR3 contains 16 residues. The V segment lost 5 bases and the J segment 4 bases; nucleotides outside the gene matches: 9. Germline values: CDR1 PRHDT, CDR2 FYEKMQ (reference sequence).

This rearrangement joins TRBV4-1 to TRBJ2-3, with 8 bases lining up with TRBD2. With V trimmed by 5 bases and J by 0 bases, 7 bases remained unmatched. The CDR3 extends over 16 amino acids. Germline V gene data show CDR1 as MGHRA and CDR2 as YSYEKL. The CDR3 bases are TGCGCCAGCAGCTGGCAAGCGGGAGTTAGCACAGATACGCAGTATTTT. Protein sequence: CASSWQAGVSTDTQYF.

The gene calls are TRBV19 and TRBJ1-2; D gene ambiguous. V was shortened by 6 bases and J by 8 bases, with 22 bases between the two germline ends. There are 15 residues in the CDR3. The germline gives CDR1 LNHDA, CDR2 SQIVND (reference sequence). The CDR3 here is CASSQTVTGESGYTF. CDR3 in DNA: TGTGCCAGTAGCCAGACGGTGACCGGGGAGAGCGGCTACACCTTC.

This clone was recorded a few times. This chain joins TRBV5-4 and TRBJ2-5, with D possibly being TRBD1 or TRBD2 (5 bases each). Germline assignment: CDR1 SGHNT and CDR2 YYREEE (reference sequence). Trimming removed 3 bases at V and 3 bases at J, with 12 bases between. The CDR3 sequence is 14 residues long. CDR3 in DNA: TGTGCCAGCAGCTCGGACCGGGGCAAAGAGACCCAGTACTTC. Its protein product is CASSSDRGKETQYF.

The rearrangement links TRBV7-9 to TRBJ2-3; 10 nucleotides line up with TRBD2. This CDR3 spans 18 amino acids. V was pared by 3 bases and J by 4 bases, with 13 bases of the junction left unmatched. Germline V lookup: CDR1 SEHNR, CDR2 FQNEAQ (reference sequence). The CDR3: CASSFGQRGGIPSDTQYF. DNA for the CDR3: TGTGCCAGCAGCTTCGGTCAGCGGGGGGGCATCCCGTCAGATACGCAGTATTTT. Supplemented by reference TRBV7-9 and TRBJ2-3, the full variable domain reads DTGVSQNPRHKITKRGQNVTFRCDPISEHNRLYWYRQTLGQGPEFLTYFQNEAQLEKSRLLSDRFSAERPKGSFSTLEIQRTEQGDSAMYLCASSFGQRGGIPSDTQYFGPGTRLTVL.

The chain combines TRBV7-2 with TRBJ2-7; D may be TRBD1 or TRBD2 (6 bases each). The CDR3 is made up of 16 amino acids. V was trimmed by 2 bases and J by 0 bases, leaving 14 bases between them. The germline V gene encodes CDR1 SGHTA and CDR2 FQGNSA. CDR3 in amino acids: CASSLSGASPSYEQYF. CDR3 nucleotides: TGTGCCAGCAGCTTATCGGGGGCGTCACCCTCCTACGAGCAGTACTTC.

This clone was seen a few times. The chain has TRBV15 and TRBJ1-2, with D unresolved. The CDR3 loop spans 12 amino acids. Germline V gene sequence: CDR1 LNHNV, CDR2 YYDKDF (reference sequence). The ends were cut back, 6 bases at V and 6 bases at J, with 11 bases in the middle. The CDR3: CATRGEGHGYTF. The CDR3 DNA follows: TGTGCCACCAGAGGAGAAGGCCATGGCTACACCTTC.

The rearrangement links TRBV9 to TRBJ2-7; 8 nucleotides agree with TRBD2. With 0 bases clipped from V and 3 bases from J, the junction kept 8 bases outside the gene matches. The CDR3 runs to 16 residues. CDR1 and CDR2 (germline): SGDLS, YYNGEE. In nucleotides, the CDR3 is TGTGCCAGCAGCGTAGGTGGTAGCGGGGCCCACTACGAGCAGTACTTC. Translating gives CASSVGGSGAHYEQYF. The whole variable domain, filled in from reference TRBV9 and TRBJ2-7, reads DSGVTQTPKHLITATGQRVTLRCSPRSGDLSVYWYQQSLDQGLQFLIQYYNGEERAKGNILERFSAQQFPDLHSELNLSSLELGDSALYFCASSVGGSGAHYEQYFGPGTRLTVT.

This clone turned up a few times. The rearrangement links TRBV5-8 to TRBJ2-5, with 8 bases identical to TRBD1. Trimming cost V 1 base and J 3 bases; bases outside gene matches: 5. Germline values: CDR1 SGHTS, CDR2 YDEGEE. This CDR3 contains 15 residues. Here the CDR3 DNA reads TGTGCCAGCAGCTTGAGGACAGGGTATGAAGAGACCCAGTACTTC. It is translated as CASSLRTGYEETQYF.

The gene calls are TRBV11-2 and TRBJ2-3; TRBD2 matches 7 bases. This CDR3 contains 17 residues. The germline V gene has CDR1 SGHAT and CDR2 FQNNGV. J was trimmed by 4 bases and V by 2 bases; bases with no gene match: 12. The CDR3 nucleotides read TGTGCCAGCAGCTTATGGAGACGCGGGAGAGCATCAGATACGCAGTATTTT. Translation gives CASSLWRRGRASDTQYF.

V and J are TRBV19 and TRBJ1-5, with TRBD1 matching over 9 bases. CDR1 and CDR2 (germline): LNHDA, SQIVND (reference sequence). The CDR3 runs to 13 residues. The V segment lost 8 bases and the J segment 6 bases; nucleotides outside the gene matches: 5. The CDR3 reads CASGTGLFQPQHF. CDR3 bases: TGTGCCAGTGGGACAGGGTTGTTTCAGCCCCAGCATTTT. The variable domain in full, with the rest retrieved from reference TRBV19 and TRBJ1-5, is DGGITQSPKYLFRKEGQNVTLSCEQNLNHDAMYWYRQDPGQGLRLIYYSQIVNDFQKGDIAEGYSVSREKKESFPLTVTSAQKNPTAFYLCASGTGLFQPQHFGDGTRLSIL.

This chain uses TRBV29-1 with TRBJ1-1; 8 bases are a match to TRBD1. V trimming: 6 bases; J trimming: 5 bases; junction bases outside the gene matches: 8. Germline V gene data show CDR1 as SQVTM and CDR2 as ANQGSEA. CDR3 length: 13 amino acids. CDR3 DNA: TGCAGCGTCGAGACAGGGGACGTGACTGAAGCTTTCTTT. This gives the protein CSVETGDVTEAFF.

The CDR3 DNA reads as TGCGCCAGCAGCGCCCGGGACAGGGATTCTGGGGCCAACGTCCTGACTTTC. Translation gives CASSARDRDSGANVLTF. The V call is TRBV5-1, the J call TRBJ2-6; the match to TRBD1 covers 9 bases. Looked up from germline, CDR1 is SGHRS and CDR2 is YFSETQ. The J segment lost 1 base and the V segment lost 4 bases, leaving 6 bases of the junction unmatched. The CDR3 covers 17 residues.